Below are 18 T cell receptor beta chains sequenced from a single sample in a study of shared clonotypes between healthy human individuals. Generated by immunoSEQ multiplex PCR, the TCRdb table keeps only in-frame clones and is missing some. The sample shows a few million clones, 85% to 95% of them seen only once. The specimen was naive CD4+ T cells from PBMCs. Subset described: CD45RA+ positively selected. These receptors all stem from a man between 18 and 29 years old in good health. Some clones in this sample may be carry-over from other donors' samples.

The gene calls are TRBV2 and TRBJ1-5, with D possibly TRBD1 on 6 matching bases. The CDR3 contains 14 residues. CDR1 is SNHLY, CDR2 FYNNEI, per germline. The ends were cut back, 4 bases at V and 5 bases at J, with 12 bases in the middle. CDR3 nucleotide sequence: TGTGCCAGCAGTGGGACAGTGCGGGATCAGCCCCAGCATTTT. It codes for CASSGTVRDQPQHF.

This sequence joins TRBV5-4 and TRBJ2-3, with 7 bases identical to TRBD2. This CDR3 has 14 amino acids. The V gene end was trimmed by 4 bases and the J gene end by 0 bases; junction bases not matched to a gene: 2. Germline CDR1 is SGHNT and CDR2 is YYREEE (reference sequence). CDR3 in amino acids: CASSVSGSTDTQYF. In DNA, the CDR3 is TGTGCCAGCAGCGTTAGCGGGAGCACAGATACGCAGTATTTT. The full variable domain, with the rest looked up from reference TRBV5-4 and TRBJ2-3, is ETGVTQSPTHLIKTRGQQVTLRCSSQSGHNTVSWYQQALGQGPQFIFQYYREEENGRGNFPPRFSGLQFPNYSSELNVNALELDDSALYLCASSVSGSTDTQYFGPGTRLTVL.

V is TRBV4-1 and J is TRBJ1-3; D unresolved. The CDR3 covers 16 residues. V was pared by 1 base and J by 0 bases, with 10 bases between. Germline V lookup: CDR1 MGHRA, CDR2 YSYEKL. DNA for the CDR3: TGCGCCAGCAGCCAAGTAGGTCACATCTCTGGAAACACCATATATTTT. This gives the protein CASSQVGHISGNTIYF.

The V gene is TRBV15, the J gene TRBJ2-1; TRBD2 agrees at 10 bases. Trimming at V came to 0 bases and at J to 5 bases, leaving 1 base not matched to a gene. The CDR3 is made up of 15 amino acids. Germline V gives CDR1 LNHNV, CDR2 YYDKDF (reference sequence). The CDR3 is CATSRELAGNNEQFF. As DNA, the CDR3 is TGTGCCACCAGCAGAGAACTAGCGGGGAACAATGAGCAGTTCTTC.

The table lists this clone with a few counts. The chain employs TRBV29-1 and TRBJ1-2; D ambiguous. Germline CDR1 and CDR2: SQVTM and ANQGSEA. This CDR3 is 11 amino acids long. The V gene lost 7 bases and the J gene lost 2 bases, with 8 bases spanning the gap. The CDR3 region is CSATENYGYTF. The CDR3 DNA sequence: TGCAGCGCAACAGAGAACTATGGCTACACCTTC.

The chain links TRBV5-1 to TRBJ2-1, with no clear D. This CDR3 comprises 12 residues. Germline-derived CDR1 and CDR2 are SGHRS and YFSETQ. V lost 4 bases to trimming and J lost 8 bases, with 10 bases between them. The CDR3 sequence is CASSETSYEQFF. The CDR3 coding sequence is TGCGCCAGCAGCGAGACGTCCTATGAGCAGTTCTTC.

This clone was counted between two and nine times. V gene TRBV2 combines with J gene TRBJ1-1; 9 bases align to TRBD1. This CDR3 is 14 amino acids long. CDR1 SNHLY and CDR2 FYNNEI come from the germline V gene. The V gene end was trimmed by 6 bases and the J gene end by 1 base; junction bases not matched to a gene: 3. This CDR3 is CASSRQGGNTEAFF. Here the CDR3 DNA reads TGTGCCAGCAGCAGACAGGGGGGGAACACTGAAGCTTTCTTT.

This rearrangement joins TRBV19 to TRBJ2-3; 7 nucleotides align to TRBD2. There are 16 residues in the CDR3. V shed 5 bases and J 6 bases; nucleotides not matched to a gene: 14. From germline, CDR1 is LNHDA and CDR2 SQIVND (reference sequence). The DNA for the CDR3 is TGTGCCAGTAGTCCCAGTGGCGGGAGACGGCGGGATACGCAGTATTTT. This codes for CASSPSGGRRRDTQYF.

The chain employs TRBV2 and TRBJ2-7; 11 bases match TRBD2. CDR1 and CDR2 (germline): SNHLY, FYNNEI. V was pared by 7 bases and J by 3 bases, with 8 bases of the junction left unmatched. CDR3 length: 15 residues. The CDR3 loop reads CASKGLAASGYEQYF. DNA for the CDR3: TGTGCCAGCAAGGGACTAGCGGCTTCGGGCTACGAGCAGTACTTC.

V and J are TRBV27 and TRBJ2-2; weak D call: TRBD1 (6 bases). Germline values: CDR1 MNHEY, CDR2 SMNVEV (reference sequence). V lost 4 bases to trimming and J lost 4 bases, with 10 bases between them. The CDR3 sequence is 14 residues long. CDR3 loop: CASSSGDPTGELFF. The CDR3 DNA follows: TGTGCCAGCAGTTCAGGGGACCCCACCGGGGAGCTGTTTTTT.

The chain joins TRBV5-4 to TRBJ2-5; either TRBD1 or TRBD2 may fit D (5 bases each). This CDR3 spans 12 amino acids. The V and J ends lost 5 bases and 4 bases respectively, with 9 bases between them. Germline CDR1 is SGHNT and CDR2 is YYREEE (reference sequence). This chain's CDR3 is CASSGGVETQYF. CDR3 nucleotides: TGTGCCAGCAGTGGGGGAGTAGAGACCCAGTACTTC. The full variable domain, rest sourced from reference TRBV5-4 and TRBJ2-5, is ETGVTQSPTHLIKTRGQQVTLRCSSQSGHNTVSWYQQALGQGPQFIFQYYREEENGRGNFPPRFSGLQFPNYSSELNVNALELDDSALYLCASSGGVETQYFGPGTRLLVL.

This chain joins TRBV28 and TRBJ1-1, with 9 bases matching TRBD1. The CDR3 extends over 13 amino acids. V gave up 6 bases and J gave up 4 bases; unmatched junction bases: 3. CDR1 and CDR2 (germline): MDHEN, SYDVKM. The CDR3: CASSRTGVTEAFF. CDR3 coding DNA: TGTGCCAGCAGCAGGACAGGGGTCACTGAAGCTTTCTTT. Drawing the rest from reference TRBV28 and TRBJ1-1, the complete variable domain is DVKVTQSSRYLVKRTGEKVFLECVQDMDHENMFWYRQDPGLGLRLIYFSYDVKMKEKGDIPEGYSVSREKKERFSLILESASTNQTSMYLCASSRTGVTEAFFGQGTRLTVV.

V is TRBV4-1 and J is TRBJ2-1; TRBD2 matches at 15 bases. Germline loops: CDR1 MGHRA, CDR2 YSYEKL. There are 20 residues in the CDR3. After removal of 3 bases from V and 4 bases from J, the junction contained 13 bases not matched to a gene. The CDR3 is CASSHPPGLAGGYQYNEQFF. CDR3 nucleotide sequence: TGCGCCAGCAGCCACCCCCCGGGACTAGCGGGAGGCTACCAATACAATGAGCAGTTCTTC.

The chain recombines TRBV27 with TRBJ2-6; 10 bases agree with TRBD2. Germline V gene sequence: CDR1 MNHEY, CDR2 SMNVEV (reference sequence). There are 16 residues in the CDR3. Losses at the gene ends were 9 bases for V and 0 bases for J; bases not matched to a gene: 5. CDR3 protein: CASLAGGLSGANVLTF. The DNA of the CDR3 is TGTGCCAGTTTAGCGGGAGGCCTCTCTGGGGCCAACGTCCTGACTTTC.

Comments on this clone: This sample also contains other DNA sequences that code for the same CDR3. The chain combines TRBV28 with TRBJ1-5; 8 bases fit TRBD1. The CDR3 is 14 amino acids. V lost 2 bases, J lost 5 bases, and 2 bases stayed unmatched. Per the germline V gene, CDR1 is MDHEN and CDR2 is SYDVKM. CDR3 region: CASSLGTGDQPQHF. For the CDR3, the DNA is TGTGCCAGCAGTTTAGGGACAGGCGATCAGCCCCAGCATTTT.

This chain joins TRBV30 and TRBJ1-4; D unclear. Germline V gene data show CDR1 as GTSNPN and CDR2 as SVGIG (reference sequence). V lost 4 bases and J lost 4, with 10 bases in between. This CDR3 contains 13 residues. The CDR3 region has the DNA TGTGCCTGGAACCAGGATGGTAATGAAAAACTGTTTTTT. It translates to CAWNQDGNEKLFF.

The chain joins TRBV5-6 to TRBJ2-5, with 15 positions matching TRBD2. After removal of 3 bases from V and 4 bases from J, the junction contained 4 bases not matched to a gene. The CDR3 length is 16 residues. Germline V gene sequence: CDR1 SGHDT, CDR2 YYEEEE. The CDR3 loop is CASSWGLAGGGETQYF. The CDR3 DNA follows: TGTGCCAGCAGCTGGGGACTAGCGGGAGGAGGAGAGACCCAGTACTTC.

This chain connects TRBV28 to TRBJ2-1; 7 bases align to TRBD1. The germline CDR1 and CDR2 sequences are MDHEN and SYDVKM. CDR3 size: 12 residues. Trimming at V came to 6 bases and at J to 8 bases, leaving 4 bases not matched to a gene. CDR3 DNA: TGTGCCAGCAGCGACAGGGCCCATGAGCAGTTCTTC. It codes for CASSDRAHEQFF.